Listed below are T cell receptor beta chains from one sample, sequenced in a study of response to subunit inactivated influenza vaccine. TCRdb recomputed calls from the RT-PCR reads with MiXCR, one row per CDR3 protein. The sample lists 500,000 to 600,000 distinct CDR3 sequences, roughly 8.2% seen once, with approximately 13% in the top ten. The source material was PBMCs from blood, sampled around 2 years after vaccination. The receptors here all came from a man aged 45 to 75 who received an inactivated influenza vaccine. CDR3s include the opening cysteine and the closing phenylalanine or tryptophan. D genes are given only for firm matches. Some rows mark clone size as missing; the rest say once, few, many or name a class of expanded clone.

clone_size: .; cdr3_length: 20; v_call: TRBV20-1; j_call: TRBJ1-6; d_call: .; cdr3_aa: CSARAPPGQTSTTYNSPLHF; cdr3_nt: TGCAGTGCTAGAGCTCCTCCGGGACAAACCAGCACTACCTATAATTCACCCCTCCACTTT
clone_size: .; cdr3_length: 12; v_call: TRBV12-3/TRBV12-4; j_call: TRBJ1-5; d_call: .; cdr3_aa: CASAWGNQPQHF; cdr3_nt: TGTGCCAGCGCATGGGGAAATCAGCCCCAGCATTTT
clone_size: .; cdr3_length: 16; v_call: TRBV7-6; j_call: TRBJ1-5; d_call: .; cdr3_aa: CASSLDAGGSNQPQHF; cdr3_nt: TGTGCCAGCAGCTTAGATGCCGGGGGGAGCAATCAGCCCCAGCATTTT
clone_size: .; cdr3_length: 14; v_call: TRBV5-1; j_call: TRBJ1-1; d_call: TRBD1; cdr3_aa: CASSLEAGTAEAFF; cdr3_nt: TGCGCCAGCAGCCTAGAGGCCGGGACAGCTGAAGCTTTCTTT
clone_size: few; cdr3_length: 14; v_call: TRBV20-1; j_call: TRBJ2-3; d_call: .; cdr3_aa: CSARDPRSTDTQYF; cdr3_nt: TGCAGTGCTAGAGATCCGAGAAGCACAGATACGCAGTATTTT
clone_size: .; cdr3_length: 18; v_call: TRBV5-1; j_call: TRBJ2-1; d_call: TRBD2; cdr3_aa: CASSLRGLAGGLSMEQFF; cdr3_nt: TGCGCCAGCAGCTTGAGGGGACTAGCGGGAGGCCTCTCAATGGAGCAGTTCTTC
clone_size: many; cdr3_length: 17; v_call: TRBV6-5; j_call: TRBJ2-3; d_call: TRBD2; cdr3_aa: CASSLNRLAASTDTQYF; cdr3_nt: TGTGCCAGCAGCCTAAACCGACTAGCAGCTAGCACAGATACGCAGTATTTT
clone_size: .; cdr3_length: 12; v_call: TRBV12-3/TRBV12-4; j_call: TRBJ1-2; d_call: .; cdr3_aa: CASSLDWSGYTF; cdr3_nt: TGTGCCAGCAGTTTGGATTGGTCTGGCTACACCTTC
clone_size: few; cdr3_length: 14; v_call: TRBV12-3/TRBV12-4; j_call: TRBJ1-1; d_call: .; cdr3_aa: CASSLGQDNTEAFF; cdr3_nt: TGTGCCAGCAGTTTGGGGCAGGATAACACTGAAGCTTTCTTT
clone_size: .; cdr3_length: 15; v_call: TRBV21-1; j_call: TRBJ2-7; d_call: .; cdr3_aa: CASSKVGESSYEQYF; cdr3_nt: TGTGCCAGCAGCAAGGTTGGGGAGAGCTCCTACGAGCAGTACTTC
clone_size: .; cdr3_length: 14; v_call: TRBV12-3/TRBV12-4; j_call: TRBJ2-3; d_call: TRBD2; cdr3_aa: CASTRTSFPDTQYF; cdr3_nt: TGTGCCAGCACCCGGACTAGTTTTCCAGATACGCAGTATTTT
clone_size: .; cdr3_length: 17; v_call: TRBV6-5; j_call: TRBJ2-7; d_call: TRBD2; cdr3_aa: CASSYRSTLAGVGEQYF; cdr3_nt: TGTGCCAGCAGTTACCGATCCACCTTAGCGGGAGTGGGGGAGCAGTACTTC
clone_size: few; cdr3_length: 15; v_call: TRBV20-1; j_call: TRBJ2-3; d_call: TRBD2; cdr3_aa: CSATDSGGLTDTQYF; cdr3_nt: TGCAGTGCTACCGATAGCGGGGGGCTCACAGATACGCAGTATTTT
clone_size: many; cdr3_length: 15; v_call: TRBV24-1; j_call: TRBJ2-5; d_call: .; cdr3_aa: CATSAPTGEQETQYF; cdr3_nt: TGTGCCACCAGTGCCCCGACAGGTGAACAAGAGACCCAGTACTTC
clone_size: many; cdr3_length: 12; v_call: TRBV6-5; j_call: TRBJ2-7; d_call: .; cdr3_aa: CASSSPRGEQYF; cdr3_nt: TGTGCCAGCAGTTCCCCCAGGGGCGAGCAGTACTTC
clone_size: few; cdr3_length: 14; v_call: TRBV30; j_call: TRBJ1-6; d_call: .; cdr3_aa: CAWSTRVTNSPLHF; cdr3_nt: TGTGCCTGGTCGACCAGGGTGACGAATTCACCCCTCCACTTT
clone_size: few; cdr3_length: 14; v_call: TRBV9; j_call: TRBJ1-1; d_call: .; cdr3_aa: CASSGTGRATEAFF; cdr3_nt: TGTGCCAGCAGCGGAACCGGCAGGGCCACTGAAGCTTTCTTT
clone_size: few; cdr3_length: 15; v_call: TRBV12-3/TRBV12-4; j_call: TRBJ1-6; d_call: TRBD1; cdr3_aa: CASSKAGTGGSALHF; cdr3_nt: TGTGCCAGCAGCAAAGCCGGGACAGGGGGCTCAGCCCTCCACTTT
clone_size: many; cdr3_length: 14; v_call: TRBV15; j_call: TRBJ1-5; d_call: TRBD1; cdr3_aa: CATSRTGVGQPQHF; cdr3_nt: TGTGCCACCAGCAGAACAGGGGTGGGACAGCCCCAGCATTTT
clone_size: .; cdr3_length: 14; v_call: TRBV4-3; j_call: TRBJ2-7; d_call: TRBD1; cdr3_aa: CASSQGDRSREQYF; cdr3_nt: TGCGCCAGCAGCCAAGGGGACAGGTCGCGCGAGCAGTACTTC
clone_size: many; cdr3_length: 13; v_call: TRBV6-1; j_call: TRBJ1-2; d_call: TRBD1; cdr3_aa: CASSRGTGYGYTF; cdr3_nt: TGTGCCAGCAGCCGAGGGACAGGCTATGGCTACACCTTC
clone_size: few; cdr3_length: 13; v_call: TRBV29-1; j_call: TRBJ2-1; d_call: TRBD1; cdr3_aa: CSAVGTGYNEQFF; cdr3_nt: TGCAGCGCCGTCGGGACAGGGTACAATGAGCAGTTCTTC
clone_size: many; cdr3_length: 12; v_call: TRBV6-1; j_call: TRBJ1-2; d_call: .; cdr3_aa: CASSDRVDGYTF; cdr3_nt: TGTGCCAGCAGTGACAGGGTGGATGGCTACACCTTC
clone_size: many; cdr3_length: 15; v_call: TRBV6-5; j_call: TRBJ2-3; d_call: .; cdr3_aa: CASSYGRGKTDTQYF; cdr3_nt: TGTGCCAGCAGTTACGGCAGGGGAAAGACAGATACGCAGTATTTT
clone_size: .; cdr3_length: 16; v_call: TRBV20-1; j_call: TRBJ2-7; d_call: .; cdr3_aa: CSARDLLSETFYEQYF; cdr3_nt: TGCAGTGCTAGAGATCTCTTGTCCGAAACCTTCTACGAGCAGTACTTC
clone_size: .; cdr3_length: 16; v_call: TRBV20-1; j_call: TRBJ1-5; d_call: .; cdr3_aa: CSARDWRTYSNQPQHF; cdr3_nt: TGCAGTGCTAGAGATTGGAGAACTTATAGCAATCAGCCCCAGCATTTT
clone_size: many; cdr3_length: 14; v_call: TRBV3-1; j_call: TRBJ2-1; d_call: .; cdr3_aa: CASSQDIFSDEQFF; cdr3_nt: TGTGCCAGCAGCCAAGATATTTTTAGTGATGAGCAGTTCTTC
clone_size: few; cdr3_length: 15; v_call: TRBV5-5; j_call: TRBJ1-5; d_call: TRBD1; cdr3_aa: CASSLWTGSNQPQHF; cdr3_nt: TGTGCCAGCAGCTTGTGGACAGGGAGCAATCAGCCCCAGCATTTT
clone_size: many; cdr3_length: 14; v_call: TRBV4-3; j_call: TRBJ2-1; d_call: .; cdr3_aa: CASSQGWSGNEQFF; cdr3_nt: TGCGCCAGCAGCCAAGGGTGGTCAGGAAATGAGCAGTTCTTC
clone_size: many; cdr3_length: 16; v_call: TRBV25-1; j_call: TRBJ2-1; d_call: TRBD2; cdr3_aa: CASSEALAGVDNEQFF; cdr3_nt: TGTGCCAGCAGTGAGGCCTTAGCGGGGGTAGACAATGAGCAGTTCTTC
clone_size: few; cdr3_length: 14; v_call: TRBV27; j_call: TRBJ2-2; d_call: TRBD1; cdr3_aa: CASNRQGRVGELFF; cdr3_nt: TGTGCCAGCAATCGACAGGGTCGGGTCGGGGAGCTGTTTTTT
clone_size: few; cdr3_length: 14; v_call: TRBV12-3/TRBV12-4; j_call: TRBJ1-1; d_call: TRBD1; cdr3_aa: CASSLDRSNTEAFF; cdr3_nt: TGTGCCAGCAGTTTGGACAGGTCGAACACTGAAGCTTTCTTT
clone_size: .; cdr3_length: 18; v_call: TRBV6-2/TRBV6-3; j_call: TRBJ2-7; d_call: TRBD2; cdr3_aa: CASSYSTTLAGSSYEQYF; cdr3_nt: TGTGCCAGCAGTTACTCGACGACGCTAGCGGGAAGTTCCTACGAGCAGTACTTC
clone_size: .; cdr3_length: 12; v_call: TRBV11-2; j_call: TRBJ2-4; d_call: .; cdr3_aa: CASSRRLEAEYF; cdr3_nt: TGTGCCAGCAGCCGCAGGCTGGAAGCGGAGTACTTC
clone_size: many; cdr3_length: 12; v_call: TRBV11-2; j_call: TRBJ2-1; d_call: .; cdr3_aa: CASSLVLAEQFF; cdr3_nt: TGTGCCAGCAGCTTAGTGTTAGCTGAGCAGTTCTTC
clone_size: .; cdr3_length: 13; v_call: TRBV10-3; j_call: TRBJ2-7; d_call: TRBD2; cdr3_aa: CAISGPSGYEQYF; cdr3_nt: TGTGCCATCAGTGGGCCTAGCGGCTACGAGCAGTACTTC
clone_size: few; cdr3_length: 16; v_call: TRBV7-9; j_call: TRBJ2-7; d_call: TRBD1; cdr3_aa: CASSLFLGEGAHEQYF; cdr3_nt: TGTGCCAGCAGCTTATTTCTGGGAGAGGGGGCCCACGAGCAGTACTTC
clone_size: .; cdr3_length: 13; v_call: TRBV20-1; j_call: TRBJ1-1; d_call: .; cdr3_aa: CSARGESNTEAFF; cdr3_nt: TGCAGTGCTAGGGGGGAATCGAACACTGAAGCTTTCTTT
clone_size: few; cdr3_length: 19; v_call: TRBV4-2; j_call: TRBJ1-5; d_call: TRBD1; cdr3_aa: CASSQVMRGRLVSNQPQHF; cdr3_nt: TGTGCCAGCAGCCAAGTCATGAGGGGGCGTCTAGTTAGCAATCAGCCCCAGCATTTT
clone_size: many; cdr3_length: 17; v_call: TRBV18; j_call: TRBJ1-2; d_call: .; cdr3_aa: CASSPVIGSGVNYGYTF; cdr3_nt: TGTGCCAGCTCACCTGTTATAGGCAGCGGGGTTAACTATGGCTACACCTTC
clone_size: many; cdr3_length: 14; v_call: TRBV20-1; j_call: TRBJ2-2; d_call: .; cdr3_aa: CSARPGLNTGELFF; cdr3_nt: TGCAGTGCTAGACCCGGACTGAACACCGGGGAGCTGTTTTTT
clone_size: many; cdr3_length: 14; v_call: TRBV12-3/TRBV12-4; j_call: TRBJ2-1; d_call: TRBD2; cdr3_aa: CASRTSGTNNEQFF; cdr3_nt: TGTGCCAGCCGGACTAGCGGGACCAACAATGAGCAGTTCTTC
clone_size: .; cdr3_length: 18; v_call: TRBV2; j_call: TRBJ1-4; d_call: .; cdr3_aa: CASSEVVGENNVREKLFF; cdr3_nt: TGTGCCAGCAGTGAAGTCGTCGGGGAGAATAACGTGAGAGAAAAACTGTTTTTT
clone_size: many; cdr3_length: 12; v_call: TRBV29-1; j_call: TRBJ2-1; d_call: .; cdr3_aa: CSAIPGSDEQFF; cdr3_nt: TGCAGCGCCATCCCGGGGAGCGATGAGCAGTTCTTC
clone_size: many; cdr3_length: 15; v_call: TRBV6-5; j_call: TRBJ2-1; d_call: .; cdr3_aa: CASSYLGGGGNEQFF; cdr3_nt: TGTGCCAGCAGTTACTTGGGAGGGGGGGGTAATGAGCAGTTCTTC
clone_size: many; cdr3_length: 15; v_call: TRBV4-2; j_call: TRBJ2-7; d_call: TRBD1; cdr3_aa: CASSQDSTGGLEQYF; cdr3_nt: TGTGCCAGCAGCCAAGATTCGACAGGGGGCCTCGAGCAGTACTTC
clone_size: .; cdr3_length: 16; v_call: TRBV5-1; j_call: TRBJ2-1; d_call: .; cdr3_aa: CASSLGGVVSYNEQFF; cdr3_nt: TGCGCCAGCAGCTTGGGCGGGGTAGTCTCCTACAATGAGCAGTTCTTC
clone_size: .; cdr3_length: 15; v_call: TRBV20-1; j_call: TRBJ2-5; d_call: TRBD2; cdr3_aa: CSAREKGTRQETQYF; cdr3_nt: TGCAGTGCTAGAGAGAAAGGGACTAGGCAAGAGACCCAGTACTTC
clone_size: many; cdr3_length: 14; v_call: TRBV20-1; j_call: TRBJ2-7; d_call: TRBD2; cdr3_aa: CSASPGGTGSEQYF; cdr3_nt: TGCAGTGCTAGTCCGGGAGGGACGGGAAGCGAGCAGTACTTC
clone_size: .; cdr3_length: 17; v_call: TRBV4-3; j_call: TRBJ2-7; d_call: .; cdr3_aa: CASSQDRVGGSIYEQYF; cdr3_nt: TGCGCCAGCAGCCAAGATCGGGTGGGGGGATCAATCTACGAGCAGTACTTC
clone_size: few; cdr3_length: 14; v_call: TRBV6-1; j_call: TRBJ2-1; d_call: TRBD2; cdr3_aa: CASREQGLVGEQFF; cdr3_nt: TGTGCCAGCAGGGAACAGGGACTAGTTGGTGAGCAGTTCTTC
clone_size: few; cdr3_length: 13; v_call: TRBV20-1; j_call: TRBJ1-3; d_call: .; cdr3_aa: CSARQTGGNTIYF; cdr3_nt: TGCAGTGCTAGACAGACAGGTGGAAACACCATATATTTT
clone_size: .; cdr3_length: 14; v_call: TRBV4-1; j_call: TRBJ2-5; d_call: .; cdr3_aa: CASSPLRDGETQYF; cdr3_nt: TGCGCCAGCAGTCCTTTGCGGGACGGCGAGACCCAGTACTTC